Sequencing of this TCR beta chain was carried out in a study of T cell therapy after organ transplantation. Overall study: Expansion used a peptide pool of 30 HLA class I and II CMV epitopes. Responders numbered eight and nonresponders two among around 10 patients. Study results and limitations: In nonresponders, reduced coverage from low CD8+ yield may limit detected expansions.

The CDR3 runs 13 residues. As to this clone: Its target is unknown.

Clones were sequenced by immunoSEQ multiplex PCR, and TCRdb holds only the in-frame ones, with some missing. Among 50,000 or so clones listed, approximately 94% were seen once. The source was CD8+ T cells from blood, collected before autologous CMV-specific T cell therapy. The clonotype comes from a human patient who had received a solid organ transplant and had CMV disease. The rearrangement uses TRBV21-1 and TRBJ1-3; the D call in the table, TRBD1, was not verified against the DNA. TRBV21-1 is assigned pseudogene status. The CDR3 bases are TGTGCCAGCTCGACAGGCTCTGGAAACACCATATATTTT. Translated, it gives CASSTGSGNTIYF.